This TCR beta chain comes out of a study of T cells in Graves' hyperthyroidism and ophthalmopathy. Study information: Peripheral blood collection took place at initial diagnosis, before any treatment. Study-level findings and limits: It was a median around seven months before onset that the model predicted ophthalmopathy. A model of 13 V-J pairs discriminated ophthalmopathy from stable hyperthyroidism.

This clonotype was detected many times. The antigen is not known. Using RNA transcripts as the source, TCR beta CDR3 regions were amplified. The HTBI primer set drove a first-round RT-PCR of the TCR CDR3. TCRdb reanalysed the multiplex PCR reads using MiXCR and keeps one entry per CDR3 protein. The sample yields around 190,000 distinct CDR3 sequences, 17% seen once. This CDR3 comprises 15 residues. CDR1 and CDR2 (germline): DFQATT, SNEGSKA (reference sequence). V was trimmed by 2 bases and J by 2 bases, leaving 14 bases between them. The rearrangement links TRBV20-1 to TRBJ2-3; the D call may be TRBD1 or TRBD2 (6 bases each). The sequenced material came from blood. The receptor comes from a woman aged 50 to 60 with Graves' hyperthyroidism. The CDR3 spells CSARIRRDNTDTQYF. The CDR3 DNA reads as TGCAGTGCTAGAATTAGGCGGGACAACACAGATACGCAGTATTTT.